Below, 27 T cell receptor beta chains from the same sample are listed, as sequenced in a study of cytotoxic CD8 clonotypes in ibrutinib-treated CLL. Assay used: immunoSEQ multiplex PCR; TCRdb lists only in-frame clones, some missing. The sample includes approximately 140,000 clones, 75% to 95% of them seen just once. Sequenced here: PBMCs, sampled after 12 months of ibrutinib treatment. The receptors originated from a human donor with chronic lymphocytic leukemia.

The gene calls are TRBV18 and TRBJ1-3; 8 nucleotides line up with TRBD1. Germline CDR1 reads KGHSH; CDR2 reads LQKENI. There are 14 residues in the CDR3. V lost 8 bases, J lost 4 bases, and 7 bases stayed unmatched. DNA of the CDR3: TGTGCCAGCCACTCAGGGGGCGCCGGAAACACCATATATTTT. Translated: CASHSGGAGNTIYF.

This clone is a singleton in its sample. This rearrangement joins TRBV6-1 to TRBJ2-7; D unclear. The V gene's germline CDR1 is MNHNS and CDR2 SASEGT. Trimming pared 10 bases from V and 2 bases from J, leaving 15 bases between. The CDR3 extends over 13 amino acids. The CDR3 DNA sequence: TGTGCCACCCTTAAGACTGGTACCTACGAGCAGTACTTC. Encoded protein: CATLKTGTYEQYF.

The chain is built from TRBV27 and TRBJ2-7; 8 nucleotides align to TRBD1. The germline CDR1 and CDR2 sequences are MNHEY and SMNVEV (reference sequence). This CDR3 has 12 residues. Trimming at V came to 11 bases and at J to 3 bases, leaving 6 bases not matched to a gene. CDR3 residues: CAQDREFYEQYF. The CDR3 DNA follows: TGTGCCCAGGACAGGGAATTCTACGAGCAGTACTTC.

This rearrangement joins TRBV2 to TRBJ2-5; TRBD2 agrees at 7 bases. The trim removed 2 bases at V and 4 bases at J, leaving 7 bases unmatched. The CDR3 sequence is 15 residues long. The germline CDR1 and CDR2 sequences are SNHLY and FYNNEI. The CDR3 DNA reads as TGTGCCAGCAGTGAATCGCTGGCGGGAGTAGAGACCCAGTACTTC. Translating gives CASSESLAGVETQYF.

The chain is built from TRBV30 and TRBJ2-7, with 12 bases that match TRBD2. The CDR3 totals 12 residues. V lost 8 bases, J lost 7 bases, and 6 bases stayed unmatched. CDR1 GTSNPN and CDR2 SVGIG come from the germline V gene (reference sequence). The CDR3 is CALDTSGREQYF. The CDR3 DNA reads TGTGCCCTGGACACTAGCGGGAGGGAGCAGTACTTC.

J is TRBJ2-3 and V is TRBV4-1; the D gene is possibly TRBD2 (6 bases). Germline CDR1 MGHRA, CDR2 YSYEKL. Trimming stripped 5 bases from V and 2 bases from J, with 17 bases between. CDR3 size: 16 residues. CDR3 residues: CASSFGRLAYTDTQYF. CDR3 in DNA: TGCGCCAGCAGCTTTGGGCGGCTAGCGTACACAGATACGCAGTATTTT.

This chain uses TRBV4-3 with TRBJ2-6, with D perhaps matching TRBD2 (7 bases). The V end was cut by 8 bases, the J end by 0 bases, with 20 bases between. The CDR3 spans 18 residues. Germline loops: CDR1 LGHNA, CDR2 YSLEER. The CDR3 loop is CASSARGGGNSGANVLTF. Written as DNA, the CDR3 is TGCGCCAGCTCTGCAAGGGGGGGCGGCAACTCTGGGGCCAACGTCCTGACTTTC.

This clone was observed a single time. This chain joins TRBV10-3 and TRBJ2-2, with D perhaps matching TRBD2 (6 bases). The V end was cut by 11 bases, the J end by 6 bases, with 7 bases between. CDR3 size: 10 residues. CDR1 is ENHRY, CDR2 SYGVKD, per germline. The CDR3 DNA reads TGTGCCTCGGGGGCCGGGGAGCTGTTTTTT. Its translation: CASGAGELFF.

This rearrangement joins TRBV30 to TRBJ2-1; TRBD1 might be the D (5 bases). Trimming pared 0 bases from V and 5 bases from J, leaving 26 bases between. The length of the CDR3 is 19 residues. Germline V gives CDR1 GTSNPN, CDR2 SVGIG (reference sequence). The CDR3 here is CAWSVSLITGRAVHNEQFF. The CDR3 bases are TGTGCCTGGAGTGTATCTCTCATTACGGGCAGGGCGGTCCACAATGAGCAGTTCTTC.

A few counts support this clone. The chain uses TRBV7-9 and TRBJ2-7; D possibly corresponds to TRBD2 (6 bases). The CDR3 is 13 amino acids. Germline assignment: CDR1 SEHNR and CDR2 FQNEAQ (reference sequence). V was clipped by 4 bases and J by 3 bases, with 10 bases between them. CDR3 sequence reads: CASSSVGGYEQYF. CDR3 bases: TGTGCCAGCAGCTCCGTGGGGGGCTACGAGCAGTACTTC.

This clone was counted between two and nine times. This chain links TRBV27 with TRBJ1-1; D may be TRBD1 (6 bases). The CDR3 runs 14 residues. Germline CDR1 reads MNHEY; CDR2 reads SMNVEV (reference sequence). Deletions cut 1 base from V and 4 bases from J, with 10 bases between. Here the CDR3 reads CASSLYQGTTEAFF. Written as DNA, the CDR3 is TGTGCCAGCAGTTTATATCAGGGGACCACTGAAGCTTTCTTT.

V usage is TRBV5-1 and J usage is TRBJ2-7; 12 bases line up with TRBD2. J lost 3 bases, V lost 7 bases, and 8 bases had no gene match. CDR3 length: 15 amino acids. Germline CDR1 reads SGHRS; CDR2 reads YFSETQ. CDR3 region: CASGLAGGPIYEQYF. CDR3 DNA sequence: TGCGCCAGCGGGCTAGCGGGAGGGCCCATCTACGAGCAGTACTTC.

The rearrangement links TRBV9 to TRBJ1-3, with unresolved D. Germline CDR1 reads SGDLS; CDR2 reads YYNGEE. The CDR3 runs to 15 residues. The V and J ends lost 0 bases and 0 bases respectively, with 7 bases between them. For the CDR3, the DNA is TGTGCCAGCAGCGTAGATCCAACCTCTGGAAACACCATATATTTT. This gives the protein CASSVDPTSGNTIYF.

The V gene is TRBV10-1, the J gene TRBJ2-5; D tentatively fits TRBD1 or TRBD2 (5 bases each). The CDR3 contains 13 residues. V lost 0 bases, J lost 5 bases, and 7 bases lay in between. Germline V gives CDR1 WNHNN, CDR2 SYGVQD (reference sequence). The CDR3 here is CASSESGAETQYF. DNA for the CDR3: TGCGCCAGCAGTGAGTCCGGGGCCGAGACCCAGTACTTC.

The chain employs TRBV7-2 and TRBJ1-2, with D possibly TRBD1 on 6 matching bases. V lost 8 bases and J 2 bases, leaving 15 bases between the germline ends. This CDR3 has 14 residues. Germline lookup yields CDR1 SGHTA and CDR2 FQGNSA. The CDR3 is CASPVPGANYGYTF. CDR3 nucleotide sequence: TGTGCCAGCCCGGTTCCAGGGGCGAACTATGGCTACACCTTC.

The V and J genes are TRBV27 and TRBJ1-5, with D hard to call. Germline V CDR1 and CDR2: MNHEY, SMNVEV (reference sequence). V was clipped by 6 bases and J by 6 bases, with 9 bases between them. CDR3 length equals 12 residues. As DNA, the CDR3 is TGTGCCAGCAGCCGATGGGGTCAGCCCCAGCATTTT. Its translation: CASSRWGQPQHF.

This clone was picked up a small number of times. CDR3 sequence reads: CASRTSLQSHEQFF. The CDR3 DNA reads as TGTGCCAGCCGGACTAGCCTCCAATCCCATGAGCAGTTCTTC. The chain carries TRBV27 and TRBJ2-1; 8 nucleotides match TRBD2. V gave up 8 bases and J gave up 8 bases; unmatched junction bases: 11. The CDR3 runs to 14 residues. Germline CDR1 MNHEY, CDR2 SMNVEV (reference sequence).

The CDR3 region has the DNA TGTGCCAGCAGCACCCAGCGGTCCTACAATGAGCAGTTCTTC. Its protein product is CASSTQRSYNEQFF. This sequence joins TRBV9 and TRBJ2-1, with D tentatively TRBD2 (5 bases). Germline values: CDR1 SGDLS, CDR2 YYNGEE. Trimming removed 4 bases at V and 1 base at J, with 9 bases between. The CDR3 has 14 residues.

The CDR3 here is CASSTDASGANVLTF. As DNA, the CDR3 is TGTGCCAGCAGCACCGACGCATCAGGGGCCAACGTCCTGACTTTC. The chain links TRBV6-5 to TRBJ2-6; unclear D gene. This CDR3 is 15 amino acids long. CDR1 and CDR2 from the germline V gene are MNHEY and SVGAGI. The germline V and J ends were trimmed by 6 bases and 4 bases, with 13 bases remaining between them.

The V and J genes are TRBV28 and TRBJ2-7, with no clear D. Trimming removed 10 bases at V and 5 bases at J, with 15 bases between. The germline CDR1 and CDR2 sequences are MDHEN and SYDVKM. The CDR3 sequence is 12 residues long. CDR3 region: CATFAPLNEQYF. The CDR3 coding sequence is TGTGCCACCTTCGCTCCTTTGAACGAGCAGTACTTC.

This sequence joins TRBV18 and TRBJ2-7, with D unclear. The CDR3 loop spans 16 amino acids. V was pared by 2 bases and J by 3 bases, with 17 bases between. The germline CDR1 and CDR2 sequences are KGHSH and LQKENI. The DNA of the CDR3 is TGTGCCAGCTCACCATTCAGTGTTGGCGGCGTCTACGAGCAGTACTTC. It yields the protein CASSPFSVGGVYEQYF.

The V gene is TRBV25-1, the J gene TRBJ1-2; TRBD1 agrees at 7 bases. Germline assignment: CDR1 MGHDK and CDR2 SYGVNS. CDR3 length: 12 residues. Trimming cost V 2 bases and J 7 bases; bases outside gene matches: 1. The CDR3 is CASSEQGGGYTF. CDR3 coding DNA: TGTGCCAGCAGTGAACAGGGGGGTGGCTACACCTTC.

This chain joins TRBV10-2 and TRBJ2-5; 11 bases agree with TRBD1. Germline CDR1 and CDR2: WSHSY and SAAADI. Trimming took 2 bases from V and 7 from J; bases not matched to a gene: 6. The CDR3 runs 15 residues. In DNA form, the CDR3 reads TGCGCCAGCAGTGAGAGCGGGACAGGGGGTGGGACCCAGTACTTC. Translation: CASSESGTGGGTQYF.

CDR3 residues: CASSYFSPANEQFF. CDR3 sequence (DNA): TGTGCCAGCAGTTACTTTTCCCCGGCCAATGAGCAGTTCTTC. The V and J genes are TRBV6-5 and TRBJ2-1; D call uncertain. The CDR3 spans 14 residues. Germline lookup yields CDR1 MNHEY and CDR2 SVGAGI. V was trimmed by 1 base and J by 6 bases, leaving 10 bases between them.

The chain links TRBV5-1 to TRBJ2-7, with D unresolved. This CDR3 contains 11 residues. The germline V and J ends were trimmed by 4 bases and 4 bases, with 6 bases remaining between them. The germline V gene encodes CDR1 SGHRS and CDR2 YFSETQ. CDR3: CASSHLYEQYF. The CDR3 DNA follows: TGCGCCAGCAGCCACCTTTACGAGCAGTACTTC.

This chain connects TRBV6-5 to TRBJ1-1; 7 bases align to TRBD1. After removal of 2 bases from V and 6 bases from J, the junction contained 6 bases not matched to a gene. In germline, CDR1 is MNHEY, CDR2 SVGAGI. There are 14 residues in the CDR3. DNA of the CDR3: TGTGCCAGCAGTTACGACAGGGTGATCGCTGAAGCTTTCTTT. Translation gives CASSYDRVIAEAFF.

As for this clone: Other DNA sequences from this sample encode an identical CDR3 as well. The genes are TRBV19 and TRBJ1-4; no clear D. The CDR3 runs 12 residues. The V end lost 3 bases, the J end lost 8 bases, and 7 bases lay between the germline ends. The germline gives CDR1 LNHDA, CDR2 SQIVND (reference sequence). This chain's CDR3 is CASSIQAEKLFF. The DNA for the CDR3 is TGTGCCAGTAGTATCCAGGCGGAAAAACTGTTTTTT.